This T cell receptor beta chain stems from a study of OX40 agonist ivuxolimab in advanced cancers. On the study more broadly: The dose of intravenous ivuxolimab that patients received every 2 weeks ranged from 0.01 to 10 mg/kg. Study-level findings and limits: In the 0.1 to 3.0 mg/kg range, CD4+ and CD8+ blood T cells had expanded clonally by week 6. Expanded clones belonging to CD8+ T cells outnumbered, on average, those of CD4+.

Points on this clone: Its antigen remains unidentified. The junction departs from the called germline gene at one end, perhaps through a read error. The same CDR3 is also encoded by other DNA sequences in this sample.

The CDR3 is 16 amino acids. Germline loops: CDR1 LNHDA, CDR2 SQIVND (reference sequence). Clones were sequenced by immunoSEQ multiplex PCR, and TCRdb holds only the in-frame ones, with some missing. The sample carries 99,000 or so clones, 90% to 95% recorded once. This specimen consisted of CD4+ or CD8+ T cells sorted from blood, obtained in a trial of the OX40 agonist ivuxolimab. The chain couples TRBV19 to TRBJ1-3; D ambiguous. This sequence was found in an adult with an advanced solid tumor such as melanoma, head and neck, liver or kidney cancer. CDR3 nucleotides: TGCGCCAGTAGTAGGTCTGGGGTCACCTCTGGAAACACCATATATTTT. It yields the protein CASSRSGVTSGNTIYF.